The 3 T cell receptor beta chains given below trace back to one sample, sequenced in a study of read filtering for tumor transcriptome and immune sequencing. This library used about 360 ng RNA and molecular barcoded adaptors spanning alpha/delta and beta/gamma chains. TCRdb re-analysed the reads in MiXCR, keeping a single row per CDR3 protein. This repertoire shows about 63,000 distinct CDR3 sequences, around 14% found once; its top ten account for over 40%. Sequences were obtained from a population of CD138-negative cells sorted from bone marrow. The receptor source for this set is a donor over 35 with multiple myeloma.

This clonotype was recorded at least ten times. The CDR3 loop reads CSVGLEADTQYF. CDR3 nucleotides: TGCAGCGTTGGACTAGAAGCAGATACGCAGTATTTT. The chain uses TRBV29-1 and TRBJ2-3; D possibly corresponds to TRBD2 (6 bases). Trimming removed 4 bases from V and 4 bases from J, with 9 bases in between. CDR3 length: 12 residues. The germline CDR1 and CDR2 sequences are SQVTM and ANQGSEA.

As regards this clonotype: Since a much larger clone is just one base distant, this may be a read error. No conserved phenylalanine or tryptophan ends this CDR3, so it is likely a read error. V usage is TRBV15 and J usage is TRBJ1-1; D gene uncertain. V dropped 0 bases and J dropped 1 base, with 6 bases sitting between them. Germline CDR1 reads LNHNV; CDR2 reads YYDKDF (reference sequence). The length of the CDR3 is 14 residues. The CDR3 region is CATSREPENTEAFY. CDR3 sequence (DNA): TGTGCCACCAGCAGAGAACCGGAGAACACTGAAGCTTTCTAT.

This clonotype was seen many times. V and J are TRBV7-2 and TRBJ2-7; 10 nucleotides line up with TRBD2. J was trimmed by 2 bases and V by 1 base; bases with no gene match: 2. This CDR3 contains 15 residues. Per the germline V gene, CDR1 is SGHTA and CDR2 is FQGNSA. DNA of the CDR3: TGTGCCAGCAGCTTAGGGACTAGCGGAACCTACGAGCAGTACTTC. Translation: CASSLGTSGTYEQYF.